Below, 21 T cell receptor beta chains from the same sample are listed, as sequenced in a study of shared clonotypes between healthy human individuals. Sequenced by immunoSEQ multiplex PCR; TCRdb stores in-frame clones only, minus some. The sample carries 600,000 to 750,000 clones, 55% to 80% recorded once. The sequencing sample was made of memory CD4+ T cells sorted from blood. Described subset: CD45RA-negative fraction. Source of these receptors: a woman under 40 in good health.

J is TRBJ1-3 and V is TRBV7-9, with unresolved D. CDR3 size: 15 residues. Germline V gene lookup returns CDR1 SEHNR and CDR2 FQNEAQ (reference sequence). V lost 2 bases to trimming and J lost 0 bases, with 8 bases between them. The CDR3 DNA follows: TGTGCCAGCAGCTTAAACGTAATCTCTGGAAACACCATATATTTT. Its translation: CASSLNVISGNTIYF.

A note on this clone: With a far larger clone one base away, a read error is the likely cause. The chain employs TRBV7-2 and TRBJ2-5; 7 bases line up with TRBD2. This CDR3 comprises 14 residues. V was clipped by 0 bases and J by 5 bases; unmatched bases: 3. Germline CDR1 SGHTA, CDR2 FQGNSA. DNA of the CDR3: TGTGCCAGCAGCTTAGCCCTAGCGGACGAGACCCAGTACTTC. As protein: CASSLALADETQYF.

This clone has more than one count but fewer than ten. J is TRBJ2-3 and V is TRBV6-5; D gene unclear. Germline values: CDR1 MNHEY, CDR2 SVGAGI. Trimming took off 5 bases at V and 2 bases at J, with 11 bases between the two ends. This CDR3 has 14 amino acids. The CDR3 nucleotides are TGTGCCAGCAGTCTCTCCGGACCCACAGATACGCAGTATTTT. Its protein is CASSLSGPTDTQYF.

This clone showed up just once. The V gene is TRBV19, the J gene TRBJ1-1, with D tentatively TRBD1 (6 bases). Germline CDR1 and CDR2: LNHDA and SQIVND (reference sequence). This CDR3 spans 13 amino acids. The V and J ends lost 2 bases and 7 bases respectively, with 11 bases between them. This CDR3 is CASSIRGDNEAFF. DNA for the CDR3: TGTGCCAGTAGTATAAGGGGGGACAATGAAGCTTTCTTT.

Of note for this clone: A much bigger clone sits one base away, suggesting this may be a read error. Distinct nucleotide sequences in the sample also encode this CDR3. The V and J genes are TRBV5-4 and TRBJ2-3; D unclear. CDR3 length: 12 residues. V lost 0 bases to trimming and J lost 2 bases, with 1 base between them. CDR1 and CDR2 from the germline V gene are SGHNT and YYREEE (reference sequence). The CDR3 nucleotides read TGTGCCAGCAGCTTGGCCACAGATACGCAGTATTTT. Translating gives CASSLATDTQYF.

V usage is TRBV5-1 and J usage is TRBJ2-7; D unclear. Per germline, CDR1 SGHRS and CDR2 YFSETQ. The CDR3 loop spans 14 amino acids. The V gene lost 0 bases and the J gene lost 2 bases, with 9 bases spanning the gap. The CDR3 sequence: CASSLDSVAYEQYF. The CDR3 nucleotides read TGCGCCAGCAGCTTGGATTCGGTAGCCTACGAGCAGTACTTC.

This clone has a count of ten or more. The CDR3 sequence: CAWNSPGLERWNEQFF. The CDR3 DNA is TGTGCCTGGAACTCGCCGGGACTGGAGCGGTGGAATGAGCAGTTCTTC. This sequence joins TRBV30 and TRBJ2-1; a possible D gene is TRBD2 (6 bases). Trimming cost V 4 bases and J 7 bases, with 23 bases left between them. The V gene's germline CDR1 is GTSNPN and CDR2 SVGIG (reference sequence). The CDR3 contains 16 residues.

The V call is TRBV28, the J call TRBJ2-7, with D maybe TRBD1 (6 bases). Germline loops: CDR1 MDHEN, CDR2 SYDVKM. The CDR3 runs to 18 residues. Trimming took 8 bases from V and 2 from J, leaving 28 bases between them. DNA of the CDR3: TGTGCCAGCCCTCCCGTGACAGGCGCCAATCAAAAACCCTACGAGCAGTACTTC. This encodes CASPPVTGANQKPYEQYF.

This chain uses TRBV5-1 with TRBJ2-5, with 8 bases fitting TRBD1. Germline values: CDR1 SGHRS, CDR2 YFSETQ. V shed 2 bases and J 5 bases; nucleotides not matched to a gene: 5. The CDR3 sequence is 14 residues long. CDR3 in amino acids: CASSFGQGRETQYF. The CDR3 DNA follows: TGCGCCAGCAGCTTCGGACAGGGACGGGAGACCCAGTACTTC.

This rearrangement joins TRBV9 to TRBJ2-3; the match to TRBD1 covers 9 bases. Germline trimming cut 0 bases from V and 1 base from J; bases unmatched to any gene: 3. This CDR3 has 16 residues. Germline V gene data show CDR1 as SGDLS and CDR2 as YYNGEE. Here the CDR3 reads CASSVGTGGRTDTQYF. The CDR3 DNA is TGTGCCAGCAGCGTAGGAACAGGGGGCCGCACAGATACGCAGTATTTT.

The genes are TRBV6-6 and TRBJ1-1; D gene uncertain. Germline CDR1 and CDR2: MNHNY and SVGAGI (reference sequence). The CDR3 is made up of 12 amino acids. Trimming stripped 7 bases from V and 8 bases from J, with 14 bases between. The CDR3 spells CASTPNGVEAFF. The CDR3 nucleotides read TGTGCCAGCACCCCGAACGGGGTGGAAGCTTTCTTT.

Comments on this clone: This same CDR3 is encoded by further DNA sequences in the sample. The chain combines TRBV11-3 with TRBJ2-1, with D perhaps TRBD1 (5 bases). V lost 1 base to trimming and J lost 4 bases, with 11 bases between them. The CDR3 is 15 residues long. CDR1 is SGHNT and CDR2 is YENEEA in the germline V gene. In DNA form, the CDR3 reads TGTGCCAGCAGCTTAGGGGCAGGGTCGTACAATGAGCAGTTCTTC. It codes for CASSLGAGSYNEQFF.

The V and J genes are TRBV6-5 and TRBJ2-2; 8 bases line up with TRBD1. The V gene end was trimmed by 6 bases and the J gene end by 1 base; junction bases not matched to a gene: 4. CDR3 length: 15 residues. CDR1 is MNHEY, CDR2 SVGAGI, per germline. This CDR3 is CASRPGQENTGELFF. CDR3 bases: TGTGCCAGCAGGCCGGGACAGGAGAACACCGGGGAGCTGTTTTTT.

The chain carries TRBV28 and TRBJ2-1; D call uncertain. The CDR3 sequence is 15 residues long. Germline CDR1 and CDR2: MDHEN and SYDVKM. V lost 6 bases and J 2 bases, leaving 14 bases between the germline ends. The DNA for the CDR3 is TGTGCCAGCAGCCCCAGGCGTCACACCTACAATGAGCAGTTCTTC. Residues: CASSPRRHTYNEQFF.

This clone showed up just a few times. The sample carries other DNA sequences with the same CDR3. V and J are TRBV11-1 and TRBJ2-7; 7 bases line up with TRBD2. Germline loops: CDR1 SGHAT, CDR2 FQDESV (reference sequence). V shed 5 bases and J 0 bases; nucleotides not matched to a gene: 4. This CDR3 has 14 residues. In DNA form, the CDR3 reads TGTGCCAGCAGCCCCCAGCGGGACTCCTACGAGCAGTACTTC. Its translation is CASSPQRDSYEQYF.

This clone was seen just once. This chain links TRBV4-2 with TRBJ2-1, with D tentatively TRBD1 (6 bases). This CDR3 is built from 15 residues. Looked up from germline, CDR1 is LGHNA and CDR2 is YNFKEQ. V was cut by 5 bases and J by 1 base, with 12 bases left in between. The CDR3 loop is CASSVQGRSYNEQFF. In DNA form, the CDR3 reads TGTGCCAGCAGCGTACAGGGTAGATCCTACAATGAGCAGTTCTTC.

This clone has a single count. The rearrangement uses TRBV5-1 and TRBJ2-2; the match to TRBD2 covers 10 bases. The CDR3 length is 15 residues. J lost 5 bases, V lost 2 bases, and 3 bases had no gene match. From germline, CDR1 is SGHRS and CDR2 YFSETQ. The CDR3 coding sequence is TGCGCCAGCAGCTTAGTAGCGGGAGGTACCGGGGAGCTGTTTTTT. Its protein product is CASSLVAGGTGELFF.

For this clone: A clone one base away is much larger, so this may be a read error. The chain employs TRBV6-6 and TRBJ1-2; D may be TRBD1 (5 bases). This CDR3 comprises 12 residues. Trimming shortened V by 6 bases and J by 2 bases, and 7 bases separated the two germline ends. Germline CDR1 MNHNY, CDR2 SVGAGI (reference sequence). In DNA form, the CDR3 reads TGTGCCAGCAGCCGGGACAACTATGGCTACACCTTC. It encodes CASSRDNYGYTF.

This clone was observed many times. The chain recombines TRBV25-1 with TRBJ1-5, with 7 bases that match TRBD1. The germline V gene encodes CDR1 MGHDK and CDR2 SYGVNS. With 5 bases clipped from V and 3 bases from J, the junction kept 16 bases outside the gene matches. The CDR3 is made up of 18 amino acids. CDR3 bases: TGTGCCAGCAGTCCCTCCGGACAGGAGAAGATGGCCAATCAGCCCCAGCATTTT. It specifies CASSPSGQEKMANQPQHF.

The chain carries TRBV5-4 and TRBJ1-3; TRBD1 matches at 9 bases. The germline V gene has CDR1 SGHNT and CDR2 YYREEE (reference sequence). This CDR3 is 13 amino acids long. CDR3 residues: CNTGTGIENTIYF. CDR3 bases: TGTAATACCGGGACAGGGATTGAAAACACCATATATTTT.

This chain joins TRBV29-1 and TRBJ2-1; weak D call: TRBD2 (6 bases). The germline gives CDR1 SQVTM, CDR2 ANQGSEA. CDR3 length equals 14 residues. V was clipped by 8 bases and J by 5 bases, with 19 bases between them. The CDR3 region has the DNA TGCAGCTCTTTTGCCCGGGAGACCCACAATGAGCAGTTCTTC. Translated, it gives CSSFARETHNEQFF.